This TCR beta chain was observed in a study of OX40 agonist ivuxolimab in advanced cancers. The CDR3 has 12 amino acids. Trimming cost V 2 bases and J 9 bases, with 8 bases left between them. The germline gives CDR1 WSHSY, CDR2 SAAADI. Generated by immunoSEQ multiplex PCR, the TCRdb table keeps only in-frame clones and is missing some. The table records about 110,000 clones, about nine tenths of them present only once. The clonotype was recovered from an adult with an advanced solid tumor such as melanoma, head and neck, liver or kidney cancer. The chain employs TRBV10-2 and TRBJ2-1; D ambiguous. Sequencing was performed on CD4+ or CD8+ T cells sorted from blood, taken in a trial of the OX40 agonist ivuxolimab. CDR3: CASSEPRSEQFF. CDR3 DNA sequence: TGCGCCAGCAGTGAGCCGAGGAGTGAGCAGTTCTTC.